Below, 24 T cell receptor beta chains from the same sample are listed, as sequenced in a study of cytomegalovirus exposure and HLA in healthy donors. 60 Vbeta and 13 Jbeta primers were used in PCR. Assay used: immunoSEQ multiplex PCR; TCRdb lists only in-frame clones, some missing. The sample yields about 200,000 clones, 80% to 90% seen once. The specimen sequenced was PBMCs. The source is a woman in her thirties in good health and CMV-seronegative.

The gene calls are TRBV19 and TRBJ2-3, with 9 bases identical to TRBD2. The CDR3 is made up of 16 amino acids. Trimming cost V 4 bases and J 2 bases; bases outside gene matches: 7. Germline CDR1 LNHDA, CDR2 SQIVND (reference sequence). The CDR3 loop is CASSTLAGAYTDTQYF. CDR3 sequence (DNA): TGTGCCAGTAGTACTTTAGCGGGGGCCTACACAGATACGCAGTATTTT. The whole variable domain, filled in from reference TRBV19 and TRBJ2-3, reads DGGITQSPKYLFRKEGQNVTLSCEQNLNHDAMYWYRQDPGQGLRLIYYSQIVNDFQKGDIAEGYSVSREKKESFPLTVTSAQKNPTAFYLCASSTLAGAYTDTQYFGPGTRLTVL.

J is TRBJ1-4 and V is TRBV5-4; possibly TRBD1 for D (5 bases). The CDR3 is made up of 15 amino acids. V was shortened by 4 bases and J by 8 bases, with 18 bases between the two germline ends. Per germline, CDR1 SGHNT and CDR2 YYREEE (reference sequence). CDR3 in DNA: TGTGCCAGCAGCACTATGGGGGGGTCAGTGGAAAAACTGTTTTTT. This codes for CASSTMGGSVEKLFF.

This clone has more than one count but fewer than ten. The gene calls are TRBV5-4 and TRBJ2-2, with TRBD2 matching over 8 bases. The CDR3 has 16 amino acids. The J segment lost 4 bases and the V segment lost 0 bases, leaving 5 bases of the junction unmatched. The germline gives CDR1 SGHNT, CDR2 YYREEE (reference sequence). Here the CDR3 reads CASSLEAGVATGELFF. CDR3 nucleotide sequence: TGTGCCAGCAGCTTGGAAGCGGGAGTTGCCACCGGGGAGCTGTTTTTT.

The V and J genes are TRBV7-8 and TRBJ2-7; 11 nucleotides align to TRBD2. V lost 1 base and J lost 0; bases outside the gene matches: 2. Germline values: CDR1 SGHVS, CDR2 FQNEAQ. The CDR3 is 16 amino acids. The CDR3, as DNA: TGTGCCAGCAGCTTAGGGGGACTAGCGGACTCCTACGAGCAGTACTTC. Residues: CASSLGGLADSYEQYF.

The chain employs TRBV11-2 and TRBJ1-5, with D perhaps TRBD1 (5 bases). V lost 0 bases, J lost 4 bases, and 7 bases lay in between. Germline loops: CDR1 SGHAT, CDR2 FQNNGV. CDR3 length: 14 amino acids. CDR3 sequence reads: CASSLERGNQPQHF. The CDR3 nucleotides read TGTGCCAGCAGCTTAGAGCGGGGGAATCAGCCCCAGCATTTT.

J is TRBJ1-1 and V is TRBV5-1, with D unclear. CDR3 size: 14 residues. V lost 0 bases to trimming and J lost 1 base, with 7 bases between them. CDR1 is SGHRS, CDR2 YFSETQ, per germline. Here the CDR3 reads CASSLVLRNTEAFF. The CDR3 DNA is TGCGCCAGCAGCTTGGTGTTGAGGAACACTGAAGCTTTCTTT.

The genes are TRBV30 and TRBJ1-1; no clear D gene. Trimming shortened V by 4 bases and J by 0 bases, and 12 bases separated the two germline ends. Germline assignment: CDR1 GTSNPN and CDR2 SVGIG (reference sequence). The CDR3 contains 14 residues. In DNA, the CDR3 is TGTGCCTGGAAGCGGACGGCGGTGAACACTGAAGCTTTCTTT. Translation: CAWKRTAVNTEAFF.

The chain carries TRBV4-1 and TRBJ2-2; D is undetermined. The CDR3 runs 17 residues. Trimming took 4 bases from V and 4 from J, leaving 19 bases between them. Per germline, CDR1 MGHRA and CDR2 YSYEKL. The DNA for the CDR3 is TGCGCCAGCAGCCGAATCCCGACTCATTCTCCCACCGGGGAGCTGTTTTTT. It codes for CASSRIPTHSPTGELFF.

With respect to this clone: Additional DNA sequences in this sample encode the identical CDR3. This rearrangement joins TRBV5-6 to TRBJ2-7, with 8 bases matching TRBD1. J was trimmed by 3 bases and V by 0 bases; bases with no gene match: 5. The germline gives CDR1 SGHDT, CDR2 YYEEEE. The CDR3 length is 15 residues. The CDR3 sequence: CASSLGGQGNYEQYF. The DNA of the CDR3 is TGTGCCAGCAGCTTGGGAGGACAGGGTAACTACGAGCAGTACTTC.

Written as DNA, the CDR3 is TGTGCCAGCGAGTCGGGACAGGGGGGTTTCTATACGCAGTATTTT. Translation: CASESGQGGFYTQYF. The chain joins TRBV28 to TRBJ2-3; 11 bases line up with TRBD1. Germline V gene sequence: CDR1 MDHEN, CDR2 SYDVKM. The CDR3 contains 15 residues. With V trimmed by 8 bases and J by 7 bases, 11 bases remained unmatched.

The rearrangement links TRBV4-1 to TRBJ2-1, with 11 bases aligning to TRBD2. V shed 1 base, J shed 12 bases, and the junction held 11 bases outside the gene matches. The CDR3 totals 16 residues. Germline CDR1 and CDR2: MGHRA and YSYEKL. The CDR3 region is CASSQVLAGGFWGQFF. In DNA form, the CDR3 reads TGCGCCAGCAGCCAAGTTCTAGCGGGAGGTTTTTGGGGGCAGTTCTTC.

The V gene is TRBV6-5, the J gene TRBJ2-5, with 7 bases that match TRBD2. The V segment lost 2 bases and the J segment 2 bases; nucleotides outside the gene matches: 2. The V gene's germline CDR1 is MNHEY and CDR2 SVGAGI. The CDR3 is made up of 14 amino acids. CDR3 sequence (DNA): TGTGCCAGCAGTTACAGCGGGGTACAAGAGACCCAGTACTTC. This codes for CASSYSGVQETQYF.

The chain joins TRBV10-1 to TRBJ1-5; 7 bases map to TRBD1. The CDR3 has 14 residues. V dropped 7 bases and J dropped 0; count of bases not matched to a gene: 3. The germline gives CDR1 WNHNN, CDR2 SYGVQD (reference sequence). CDR3 loop: CASTGTDSNQPQHF. DNA for the CDR3: TGCGCCAGCACCGGGACAGATAGCAATCAGCCCCAGCATTTT.

The chain recombines TRBV25-1 with TRBJ1-2; 10 nucleotides match TRBD1. Germline-derived CDR1 and CDR2 are MGHDK and SYGVNS. This CDR3 has 15 residues. J lost 5 bases, V lost 2 bases, and 5 bases had no gene match. The CDR3 DNA is TGTGCCAGCAGTGAAGGGGGACAGGGGTCGTATGGCTACACCTTC. Translated: CASSEGGQGSYGYTF.

As regards this clone: The junction does not match germline at one end; this may be a read error. The rearrangement links TRBV7-9 to TRBJ2-7, with 14 nucleotides matching TRBD2. This CDR3 comprises 18 residues. Germline assignment: CDR1 SEHNR and CDR2 FQNEAQ (reference sequence). The CDR3 DNA sequence: TGTACCAGCAGCCTACGATCGGGACTAGCGGGAGCTTTCTACGAGCAGTACTTC. Translating gives CTSSLRSGLAGAFYEQYF.

This rearrangement joins TRBV30 to TRBJ2-1, with 8 bases lining up with TRBD2. The J segment lost 7 bases and the V segment lost 0 bases, leaving 2 bases of the junction unmatched. Germline V gene sequence: CDR1 GTSNPN, CDR2 SVGIG (reference sequence). The CDR3 runs to 13 residues. The CDR3 region is CAWSVGGANEQFF. The CDR3 DNA reads as TGTGCCTGGAGTGTCGGGGGGGCAAATGAGCAGTTCTTC.

This rearrangement joins TRBV5-1 to TRBJ2-2; D perhaps matches TRBD2 (5 bases). The V end lost 4 bases, the J end lost 5 bases, and 15 bases lay between the germline ends. Germline CDR1 and CDR2: SGHRS and YFSETQ. This CDR3 region has 15 residues. The CDR3 region is CASSRGPPGTGELFF. CDR3 DNA sequence: TGCGCCAGCAGCCGCGGGCCTCCTGGAACCGGGGAGCTGTTTTTT.

The V call is TRBV2, the J call TRBJ2-5; 9 positions agree with TRBD1. The J call may be incorrect, as the DNA end agrees better with TRBJ2-7. The CDR3 is 13 amino acids. The germline V gene encodes CDR1 SNHLY and CDR2 FYNNEI. CDR3 loop: CASRAGQGYEQYF. The CDR3 DNA sequence: TGTGCCAGTCGAGCGGGACAGGGATACGAGCAGTACTTC.

The genes are TRBV19 and TRBJ2-3; TRBD2 aligns across 8 bases. The CDR3 length is 14 residues. Trimming removed 7 bases from V and 2 bases from J; junction bases left unmatched: 5. The germline V gene has CDR1 LNHDA and CDR2 SQIVND (reference sequence). In DNA form, the CDR3 reads TGTGCCAGTAATTCGGGGGGGGACACAGATACGCAGTATTTT. Translating gives CASNSGGDTDTQYF.

The chain combines TRBV28 with TRBJ2-6; maybe TRBD2 (5 bases). Per germline, CDR1 MDHEN and CDR2 SYDVKM. The CDR3 is 14 residues long. V shed 5 bases and J shed 4 bases, with 9 bases lying between them. This CDR3 reads CASSTPGGANVLTF. The CDR3 region has the DNA TGTGCCAGCAGTACCCCGGGGGGGGCCAACGTCCTGACTTTC. Based on the CDR3 plus reference TRBV28 and TRBJ2-6, the full variable domain is DVKVTQSSRYLVKRTGEKVFLECVQDMDHENMFWYRQDPGLGLRLIYFSYDVKMKEKGDIPEGYSVSREKKERFSLILESASTNQTSMYLCASSTPGGANVLTFGAGSRLTVL.

The chain joins TRBV9 to TRBJ2-2; D is possibly TRBD2 (5 bases). There are 14 residues in the CDR3. V lost 7 bases and J lost 8, with 18 bases in between. Germline loops: CDR1 SGDLS, CDR2 YYNGEE. The CDR3, as DNA: TGTGCCAGCGGTTTTCAGCGGTTCGGAGGGGAGCTGTTTTTT. Encoded protein: CASGFQRFGGELFF.

The gene calls are TRBV6-1 and TRBJ1-2, with 9 bases aligning to TRBD1. Germline trimming cut 5 bases from V and 10 bases from J; bases unmatched to any gene: 8. Per the germline V gene, CDR1 is MNHNS and CDR2 is SASEGT. The CDR3 has 13 amino acids. CDR3 nucleotides: TGTGCCAGCAGTCACAGGGGGCTTGAAGTCTACACCTTC. It encodes CASSHRGLEVYTF.

The chain couples TRBV28 to TRBJ2-1; perhaps TRBD2 as D (6 bases). The CDR3 has 15 residues. V lost 6 bases, J lost 7 bases, and 19 bases lay in between. Germline values: CDR1 MDHEN, CDR2 SYDVKM. The chain's CDR3 is CASSHSRTRENEQFF. CDR3 DNA sequence: TGTGCCAGCAGCCACTCCAGGACCCGGGAGAATGAGCAGTTCTTC.

The chain couples TRBV7-2 to TRBJ2-1; D perhaps matches TRBD1 (5 bases). The V and J ends lost 4 bases and 7 bases respectively, with 11 bases between them. CDR3 length equals 13 residues. In germline, CDR1 is SGHTA, CDR2 FQGNSA. CDR3 DNA: TGTGCCAGCAGCTCGTTCTCAGGGAATGAGCAGTTCTTC. Translation: CASSSFSGNEQFF.